This passage covers 23 T cell receptor beta chains from one sample sequenced in a study of cytomegalovirus exposure and HLA in healthy donors (dated by TCRdb to about 2017). The library was prepared using the immunoSEQ multiplex PCR assay. A mixture of 60 forward primers for TCR Vbeta segments and 13 reverse primers for TCR Jbeta segments was used in the multiplex PCR. As stored in TCRdb, this immuneACCESS dataset retains in-frame rearrangements with V and J assigned. A fraction of the clones does not appear; measured against another copy, unresolved V genes explain less than half of the discrepancy, and the remainder lacks a known reason. This sample has about 90,000 clones in its table, and around 80% of those were observed once. The ten largest clones capture around 3% of the sample. The specimen sequenced was PBMCs. The receptors shown here come from a man aged 25-45 years in good health and CMV-seronegative.

The chain couples TRBV25-1 to TRBJ2-1, with TRBD1 matching 7 bases. The germline V gene encodes CDR1 MGHDK and CDR2 SYGVNS. The CDR3 sequence is 17 residues long. J was trimmed by 3 bases and V by 2 bases; bases with no gene match: 10. The DNA of the CDR3 is TGTGCCAGCAGTGAAGCCGAAACAGGGGCCCTCTACAATGAGCAGTTCTTC. Translation gives CASSEAETGALYNEQFF. Together with reference TRBV25-1 and TRBJ2-1, the CDR3 gives the full variable domain: EADIYQTPRYLVIGTGKKITLECSQTMGHDKMYWYQQDPGMELHLIHYSYGVNSTEKGDLSSESTVSRIRTEHFPLTLESARPSHTSQYLCASSEAETGALYNEQFFGPGTRLTVL.

The J gene is TRBJ2-2, the V gene TRBV19; 9 positions match TRBD1. Trimming at V came to 3 bases and at J to 3 bases, leaving 23 bases not matched to a gene. Germline loops: CDR1 LNHDA, CDR2 SQIVND (reference sequence). The CDR3 runs 22 residues. The CDR3 protein is CASSIGIDRGSLRYPDTGELFF. In DNA, the CDR3 is TGTGCCAGTAGTATCGGGATCGACAGGGGGAGCCTTCGGTACCCTGACACCGGGGAGCTGTTTTTT.

The gene calls are TRBV28 and TRBJ2-2; TRBD1 might be the D (6 bases). V was clipped by 10 bases and J by 9 bases, with 15 bases between them. The CDR3 totals 12 residues. The germline CDR1 and CDR2 sequences are MDHEN and SYDVKM. The DNA for the CDR3 is TGTGCCAACATATACAGGGTCTGGGAGCTGTTTTTT. It is translated as CANIYRVWELFF.

The chain combines TRBV7-8 with TRBJ2-1, with D maybe TRBD2 (6 bases). This CDR3 is 13 amino acids long. CDR1 is SGHVS, CDR2 FQNEAQ, per germline. Between the trimmed V and J ends, which lost 1 base and 9 bases, there was a span of 10 bases. The CDR3 coding sequence is TGTGCCAGCAGCTTAGTGTTGGGGGGTGAGCAGTTCTTC. Amino acids: CASSLVLGGEQFF.

The J gene is TRBJ2-1, the V gene TRBV19, with 7 bases that match TRBD1. The CDR3 is 14 amino acids. Germline V gene sequence: CDR1 LNHDA, CDR2 SQIVND (reference sequence). V shed 3 bases, J shed 7 bases, and the junction held 6 bases outside the gene matches. The CDR3 bases are TGTGCCAGTAGTATGGGACAGAGGCGAAATGAGCAGTTCTTC. As protein: CASSMGQRRNEQFF.

The chain joins TRBV5-1 to TRBJ1-4; 9 nucleotides line up with TRBD1. Germline V gene data show CDR1 as SGHRS and CDR2 as YFSETQ. The CDR3 has 15 residues. V was clipped by 4 bases and J by 8 bases; unmatched bases: 9. This CDR3 reads CASSRDRASGEKLFF. CDR3 bases: TGCGCCAGCAGCCGGGACAGGGCGTCGGGGGAAAAACTGTTTTTT.

The V call is TRBV6-1, the J call TRBJ2-5, with 7 bases fitting TRBD1. The J call could be wrong; TRBJ2-7 is a better fit for the DNA end. This CDR3 is built from 15 residues. Per germline, CDR1 MNHNS and CDR2 SASEGT. CDR3 in amino acids: CASDPTGAFLYEQYF. CDR3 DNA sequence: TGTGCCAGCGACCCAACAGGGGCATTTCTCTACGAGCAGTACTTC.

This sequence joins TRBV2 and TRBJ1-1; tentative D call: TRBD1 (6 bases). Per germline, CDR1 SNHLY and CDR2 FYNNEI. This CDR3 region has 13 residues. With 4 bases removed from V and 3 bases from J, the gap between germline ends came to 9 bases. The CDR3 DNA is TGTGCCAGCAGTGGGGGACATTACACTGAAGCTTTCTTT. Translating it yields CASSGGHYTEAFF.

A note on this clone: The conserved phenylalanine or tryptophan normally closing the CDR3 is absent here, so this likely arose from a read error. The chain recombines TRBV28 with TRBJ1-1; weak D call: TRBD1 (5 bases). The germline V gene encodes CDR1 MDHEN and CDR2 SYDVKM. The CDR3 runs 13 residues. V lost 3 bases and J lost 4, with 9 bases in between. This CDR3 is CASSFRQGTEAFV. The CDR3 nucleotides read TGTGCCAGCAGTTTCCGCCAGGGCACTGAAGCTTTCGTT.

This sequence joins TRBV29-1 and TRBJ1-2, with D perhaps TRBD1 (6 bases). CDR3 size: 16 residues. Per the germline V gene, CDR1 is SQVTM and CDR2 is ANQGSEA. Trimming shortened V by 4 bases and J by 0 bases, and 18 bases separated the two germline ends. CDR3: CSVADKGGASNYGYTF. For the CDR3, the DNA is TGCAGCGTTGCGGACAAGGGGGGGGCCTCTAACTATGGCTACACCTTC. The variable domain in full, completed from reference TRBV29-1 and TRBJ1-2, reads SAVISQKPSRDICQRGTSLTIQCQVDSQVTMMFWYRQQPGQSLTLIATANQGSEATYESGFVIDKFPISRPNLTFSTLTVSNMSPEDSSIYLCSVADKGGASNYGYTFGSGTRLTVV.

The genes are TRBV9 and TRBJ2-1; possibly TRBD2 for D (5 bases). V lost 3 bases, J lost 1 base, and 11 bases lay in between. The CDR3 loop spans 15 amino acids. From germline, CDR1 is SGDLS and CDR2 YYNGEE. The CDR3 bases are TGTGCCAGCAGCGAAATACCGGGATCCTACAATGAGCAGTTCTTC. Its protein product is CASSEIPGSYNEQFF.

V is TRBV4-1 and J is TRBJ1-2; D may be TRBD1 (6 bases). The CDR3 contains 12 residues. Germline-derived CDR1 and CDR2 are MGHRA and YSYEKL. Trimming pared 2 bases from V and 8 bases from J, leaving 9 bases between. The CDR3 loop is CASSQYQGGYTF. The CDR3 nucleotides read TGCGCCAGCAGCCAATACCAGGGGGGCTACACCTTC.

The chain uses TRBV27 and TRBJ1-6, with 9 bases lining up with TRBD1. Germline CDR1 and CDR2: MNHEY and SMNVEV (reference sequence). The CDR3 is made up of 17 amino acids. Trimming took 4 bases from V and 3 from J; bases not matched to a gene: 7. The CDR3 here is CASSSRTGVGYNSPLHF. The CDR3 coding sequence is TGTGCCAGCAGTTCCAGGACAGGGGTGGGCTATAATTCACCCCTCCACTTT.

This clone was seen a handful of times. This chain uses TRBV30 with TRBJ1-2, with 10 bases matching TRBD1. Trimming cost V 1 base and J 5 bases; bases outside gene matches: 10. CDR3 length: 16 amino acids. Germline V gene data show CDR1 as GTSNPN and CDR2 as SVGIG (reference sequence). In DNA, the CDR3 is TGTGCCTGGAGTGGAGACAGGGGGCAACGGGAATATGGCTACACCTTC. This gives the protein CAWSGDRGQREYGYTF.

This chain uses TRBV28 with TRBJ1-5; TRBD1 matches 10 bases. This CDR3 contains 15 residues. J gave up 6 bases and V 7 bases, and 9 bases lay outside the gene matches. Per germline, CDR1 MDHEN and CDR2 SYDVKM. The CDR3 region is CASNSGQGVRQPQHF. DNA of the CDR3: TGTGCCAGCAATTCAGGACAGGGGGTCCGTCAGCCCCAGCATTTT.

V usage is TRBV7-8 and J usage is TRBJ2-1, with D hard to call. Germline CDR1 SGHVS, CDR2 FQNEAQ. The germline V and J ends were trimmed by 5 bases and 7 bases, with 15 bases remaining between them. There are 14 residues in the CDR3. The CDR3 region has the DNA TGTGCCAGCAGCCAACGGGTCGTAACAAATGAGCAGTTCTTC. It yields the protein CASSQRVVTNEQFF.

The chain has TRBV6-1 and TRBJ2-2, with a weak D call TRBD2 (7 bases). This CDR3 contains 14 residues. The germline V gene encodes CDR1 MNHNS and CDR2 SASEGT. Trimming removed 8 bases at V and 0 bases at J, with 10 bases between. The CDR3 here is CASSGGANTGELFF. DNA for the CDR3: TGTGCCAGCTCGGGGGGCGCGAACACCGGGGAGCTGTTTTTT.

This clone was counted only a few times. This chain connects TRBV30 to TRBJ1-6; D not resolved. The V gene's germline CDR1 is GTSNPN and CDR2 SVGIG (reference sequence). Trimming removed 8 bases from V and 9 bases from J, with 11 bases in between. The CDR3 totals 11 residues. The DNA of the CDR3 is TGTGCCGGAGGTAAAGGTTCACCCCTCCACTTT. Residues: CAGGKGSPLHF.

This clone occurred once. The chain links TRBV7-2 to TRBJ2-2; TRBD1 aligns across 7 bases. The CDR3 consists of 17 residues. From germline, CDR1 is SGHTA and CDR2 FQGNSA. After removal of 2 bases from V and 4 bases from J, the junction contained 10 bases not matched to a gene. This chain's CDR3 is CASSLSSDRASTGELFF. The CDR3 DNA follows: TGTGCCAGCAGCTTATCCTCCGACAGGGCTAGCACCGGGGAGCTGTTTTTT.

The gene calls are TRBV5-6 and TRBJ2-5; D is undetermined. CDR1 and CDR2 (germline): SGHDT, YYEEEE. V was cut by 1 base and J by 1 base, with 8 bases left in between. The CDR3 loop spans 14 amino acids. The CDR3 spells CASSLSGIQETQYF. CDR3 in DNA: TGTGCCAGCAGCTTGTCGGGTATCCAAGAGACCCAGTACTTC.

The chain has TRBV5-4 and TRBJ1-5; maybe TRBD1 (6 bases). V was cut by 2 bases and J by 3 bases, with 12 bases left in between. Germline V CDR1 and CDR2: SGHNT, YYREEE (reference sequence). The CDR3 spans 15 residues. This CDR3 is CASSLQGASNQPQHF. The DNA for the CDR3 is TGTGCCAGCAGCTTACAGGGAGCCTCCAATCAGCCCCAGCATTTT.

The gene calls are TRBV1 and TRBJ2-2; the table's D call, TRBD2, was not checked against the DNA. TRBV1 is a known pseudogene. The CDR3 length is 15 residues. DNA for the CDR3: TGCACCAGCAGCCATAGCGGGGCCCTCGCCGGGGAGCTGTTTTTT. Its protein is CTSSHSGALAGELFF.

J is TRBJ1-4 and V is TRBV6-1; 9 positions match TRBD1. Germline V gene sequence: CDR1 MNHNS, CDR2 SASEGT. The CDR3 contains 15 residues. V trimming: 3 bases; J trimming: 4 bases; junction bases outside the gene matches: 3. This CDR3 is CASSDSTGGNEKLFF. The CDR3 DNA reads as TGTGCCAGCAGTGATTCGACAGGGGGTAATGAAAAACTGTTTTTT.